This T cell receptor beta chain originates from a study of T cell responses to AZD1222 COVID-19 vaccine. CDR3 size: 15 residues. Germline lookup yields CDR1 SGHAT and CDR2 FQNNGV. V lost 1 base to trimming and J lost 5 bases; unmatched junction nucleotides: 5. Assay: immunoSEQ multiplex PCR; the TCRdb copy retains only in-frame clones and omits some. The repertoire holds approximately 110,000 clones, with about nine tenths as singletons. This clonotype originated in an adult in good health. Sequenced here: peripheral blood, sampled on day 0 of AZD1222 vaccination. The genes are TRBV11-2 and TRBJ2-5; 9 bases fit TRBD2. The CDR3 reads CASSLVAGVGETQYF. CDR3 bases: TGTGCCAGCAGCTTAGTAGCGGGAGTAGGCGAGACCCAGTACTTC.